This TCR beta chain stems from a study of shared clonotypes between healthy human individuals. Study observations and caveats: Collection of samples was limited to blood; tissue repertoires likely differ. The study generally estimated greater richness for naive than memory subsets.

About this clone itself: Its antigen remains unidentified.

Trimming cost V 6 bases and J 7 bases, with 19 bases left between them. The CDR3 sequence is 14 residues long. In germline, CDR1 is MNHNY, CDR2 SVGAGI (reference sequence). Sequencing used immunoSEQ multiplex PCR; TCRdb keeps in-frame clones, though not all of them. The sample holds about 2.4 million clones; 85% to 95% are singletons and the top ten take around 0.14%. Donors comprised only Caucasian adults living in Nashville, Tennessee. The sequence was obtained from a man aged 18 to 29 in good health. V usage is TRBV6-6 and J usage is TRBJ2-7; D may match TRBD1 or TRBD2 (5 bases each). Input material: naive CD4+ T cells sorted from blood. The subset was: CD45RA+ positively selected. In nucleotides, the CDR3 is TGTGCCAGCAGGACGACAGTTTCCCCGGGGGAGCAGTACTTC. It codes for CASRTTVSPGEQYF.